Sequencing of this T cell receptor (beta chain) was carried out in a study of glioma-infiltrating T cells. This clonotype was recorded a few times. The iRepertoire nested amplicon-rescue multiplex PCR amplified TCR alpha and beta CDR3s from RNA. Each CDR3 protein is one row after TCRdb ran MiXCR on the multiplex PCR reads. The repertoire holds 300,000 to 450,000 distinct CDR3 sequences, with more than 35% as singletons. CDR3 size: 12 residues. CDR1 and CDR2 (germline): ENHRY, SYGVKD. Trimming removed 10 bases from V and 3 bases from J, with 10 bases in between. The rearrangement uses TRBV10-3 and TRBJ1-5, with unresolved D. Sequencing used glioma tissue, nonneoplastic brain tissue, or PBMCs (not recorded which). This clonotype was sampled from a human donor with low-grade glioma or glioblastoma, undergoing nonglioma brain surgery, or in good health (not recorded which). CDR3 nucleotides: TGTGCCACCCGAGAAATCAATCAGCCCCAGCATTTT. Residues: CATREINQPQHF.